This section outlines one T cell receptor (beta chain) sequence together with its context. What it recognizes is unknown. This CDR3 has 15 amino acids. The junction had 8 bases not matched to a gene; V was cut back by 6 bases and J by 4 bases. Per germline, CDR1 LNHDA and CDR2 SQIVND (reference sequence). Profiling relied on immunoSEQ multiplex PCR, and the TCRdb table lists in-frame clones only, not all of them. The data hold about 87,000 clones, with almost 90% observed a single time. The entry originates in a study of T cell responses to AZD1222 COVID-19 vaccine. Study background: Combined were second doses at about 4 or about 12 weeks.

The study's findings and limits: Only a handful of AZD1222 recipients tested seropositive at baseline. Clonal diversity may have been underestimated, and the donors were mostly white British, with more females than males.

The receptor comes from an adult in good health. V and J are TRBV19 and TRBJ2-1, with TRBD1 matching 8 bases. Here the sequenced sample was peripheral blood, taken on day 0 of AZD1222 vaccination. The DNA for the CDR3 is TGTGCCAGTAGACGACAGGGGACCCAATACAATGAGCAGTTCTTC. Translated: CASRRQGTQYNEQFF.